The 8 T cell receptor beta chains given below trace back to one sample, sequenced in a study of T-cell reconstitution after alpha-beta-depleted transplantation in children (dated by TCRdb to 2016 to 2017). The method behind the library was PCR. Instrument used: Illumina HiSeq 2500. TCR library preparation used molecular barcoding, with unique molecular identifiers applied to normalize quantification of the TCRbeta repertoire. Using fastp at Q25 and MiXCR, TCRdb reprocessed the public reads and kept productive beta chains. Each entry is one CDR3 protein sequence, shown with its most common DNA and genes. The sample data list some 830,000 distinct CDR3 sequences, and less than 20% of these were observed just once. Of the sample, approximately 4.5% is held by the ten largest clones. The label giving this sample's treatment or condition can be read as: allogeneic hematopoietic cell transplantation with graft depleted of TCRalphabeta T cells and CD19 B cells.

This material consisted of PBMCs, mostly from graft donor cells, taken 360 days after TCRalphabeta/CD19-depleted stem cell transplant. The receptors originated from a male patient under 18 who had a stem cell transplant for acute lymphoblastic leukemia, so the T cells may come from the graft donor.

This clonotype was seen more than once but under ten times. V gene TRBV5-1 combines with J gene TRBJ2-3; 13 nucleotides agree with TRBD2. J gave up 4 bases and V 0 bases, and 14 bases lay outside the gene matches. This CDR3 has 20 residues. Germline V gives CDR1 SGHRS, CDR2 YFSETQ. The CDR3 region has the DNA TGCGCCAGCAGCTTGGTTCGTTTCGGACTAGCGGGAGAACCTTCAGATACGCAGTATTTT. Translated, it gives CASSLVRFGLAGEPSDTQYF.

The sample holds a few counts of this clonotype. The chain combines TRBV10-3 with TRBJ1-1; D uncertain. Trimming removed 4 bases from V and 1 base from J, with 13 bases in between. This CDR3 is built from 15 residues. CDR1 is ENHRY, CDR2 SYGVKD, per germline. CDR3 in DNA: TGTGCCATCAGTGTGAGCGGGAATCCGAACACTGAAGCTTTCTTT. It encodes CAISVSGNPNTEAFF.

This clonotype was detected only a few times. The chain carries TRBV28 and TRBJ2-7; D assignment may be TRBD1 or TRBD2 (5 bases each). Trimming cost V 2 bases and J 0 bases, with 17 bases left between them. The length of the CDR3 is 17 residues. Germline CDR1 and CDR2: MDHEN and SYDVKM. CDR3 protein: CASSLVGLADSSYEQYF. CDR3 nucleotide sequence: TGTGCCAGCAGTTTAGTCGGGCTAGCTGACAGCTCCTACGAGCAGTACTTC.

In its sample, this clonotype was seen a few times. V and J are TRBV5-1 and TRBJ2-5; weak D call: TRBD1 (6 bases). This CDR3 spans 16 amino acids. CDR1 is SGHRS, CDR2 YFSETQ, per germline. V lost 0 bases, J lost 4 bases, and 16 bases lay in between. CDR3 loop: CASSLGATSGAETQYF. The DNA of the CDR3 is TGCGCCAGCAGCTTGGGTGCGACTTCAGGGGCAGAGACCCAGTACTTC.

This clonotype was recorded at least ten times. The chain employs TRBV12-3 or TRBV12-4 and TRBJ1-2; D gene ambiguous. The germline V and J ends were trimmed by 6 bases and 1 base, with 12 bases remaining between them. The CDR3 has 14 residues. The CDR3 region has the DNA TGTGCCAGCAGCCGGGCAGAAATTAACTATGGCTACACCTTC. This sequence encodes CASSRAEINYGYTF.

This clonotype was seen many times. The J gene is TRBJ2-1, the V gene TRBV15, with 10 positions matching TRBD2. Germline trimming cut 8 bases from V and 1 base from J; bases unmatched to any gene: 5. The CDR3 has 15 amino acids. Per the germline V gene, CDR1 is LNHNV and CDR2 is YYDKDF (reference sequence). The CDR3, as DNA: TGTGCCACCGAGGAACTAGCGGGATCCTACAATGAGCAGTTCTTC. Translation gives CATEELAGSYNEQFF.

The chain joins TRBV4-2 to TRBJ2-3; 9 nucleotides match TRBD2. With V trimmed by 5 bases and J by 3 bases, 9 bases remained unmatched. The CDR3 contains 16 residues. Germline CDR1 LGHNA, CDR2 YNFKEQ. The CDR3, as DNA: TGTGCCAGCAGCGGTAGCGGGAGAAAGGTGACAGATACGCAGTATTTT. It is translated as CASSGSGRKVTDTQYF.

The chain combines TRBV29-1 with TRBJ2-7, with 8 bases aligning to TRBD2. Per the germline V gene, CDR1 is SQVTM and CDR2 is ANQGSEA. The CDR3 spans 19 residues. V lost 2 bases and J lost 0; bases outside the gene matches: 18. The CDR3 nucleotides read TGCAGCGTTGAACGGGGGATAAACAAGCCGGGACTAGGCTCCTACGAGCAGTACTTC. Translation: CSVERGINKPGLGSYEQYF.